This T cell receptor (beta chain) comes out of a study of cytomegalovirus exposure and HLA in healthy donors. Study-level findings and limits: Later on, an analysis showed TCR association rates differing by HLA locus, with DRB1 the most and HLA-C the fewest. Per published accounts, TCR beta sequences correctly predicted the HLA-A and HLA-B alleles of most subjects. TCR sequences were mostly rare, though some public TCRs occurred in many donors.

The CDR3 contains 15 residues. CDR1 and CDR2 from the germline V gene are SNHLY and FYNNEI. After removal of 6 bases from V and 5 bases from J, the junction contained 11 bases not matched to a gene. Comments on this clone: The antigen is unknown.

PCR used 60 Vbeta primers and 13 Jbeta primers. Sequencing was performed with immunoSEQ multiplex PCR; in TCRdb, only in-frame clones are kept and a portion is missing. Of 95,000 to 150,000 clones listed, approximately 66% were seen once; the top ten hold about 8.1%. This chain uses TRBV2 with TRBJ1-1, with 8 bases fitting TRBD1. This clonotype was obtained from a woman in her 40s in good health and CMV-seropositive. Material: PBMCs. Here the CDR3 DNA reads TGTGCCAGCAGCCGACAGCAGGGGGCGCTTACTGAAGCTTTCTTT. Encoded protein: CASSRQQGALTEAFF.